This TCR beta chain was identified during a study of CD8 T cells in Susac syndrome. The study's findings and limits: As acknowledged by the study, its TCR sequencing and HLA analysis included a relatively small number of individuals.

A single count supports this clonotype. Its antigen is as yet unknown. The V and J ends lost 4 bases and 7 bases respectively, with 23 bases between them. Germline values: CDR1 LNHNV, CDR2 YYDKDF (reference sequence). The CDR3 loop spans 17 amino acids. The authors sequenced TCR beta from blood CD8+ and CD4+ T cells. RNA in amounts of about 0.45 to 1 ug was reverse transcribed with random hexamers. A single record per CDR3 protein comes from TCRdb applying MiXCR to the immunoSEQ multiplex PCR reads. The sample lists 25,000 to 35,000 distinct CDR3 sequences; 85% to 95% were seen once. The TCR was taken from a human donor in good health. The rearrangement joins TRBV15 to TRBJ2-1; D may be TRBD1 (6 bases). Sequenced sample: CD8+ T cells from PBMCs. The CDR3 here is CATSTQEGDTTGNEQFF. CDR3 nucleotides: TGTGCCACCAGCACCCAAGAGGGGGACACCACAGGGAATGAGCAGTTCTTC.